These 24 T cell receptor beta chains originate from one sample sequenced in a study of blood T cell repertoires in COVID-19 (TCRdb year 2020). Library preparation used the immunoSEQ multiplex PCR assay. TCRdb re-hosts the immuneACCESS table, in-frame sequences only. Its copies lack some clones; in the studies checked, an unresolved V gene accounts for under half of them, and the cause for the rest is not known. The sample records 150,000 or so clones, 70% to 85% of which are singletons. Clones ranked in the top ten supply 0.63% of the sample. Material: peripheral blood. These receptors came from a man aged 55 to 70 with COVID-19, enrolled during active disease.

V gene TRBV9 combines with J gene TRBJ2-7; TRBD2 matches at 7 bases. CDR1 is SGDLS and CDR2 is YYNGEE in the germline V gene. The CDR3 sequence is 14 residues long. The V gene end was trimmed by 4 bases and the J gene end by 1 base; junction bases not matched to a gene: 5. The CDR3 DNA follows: TGTGCCAGCAGCCCCCGGACTAGTTCCTACGAGCAGTACTTC. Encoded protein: CASSPRTSSYEQYF.

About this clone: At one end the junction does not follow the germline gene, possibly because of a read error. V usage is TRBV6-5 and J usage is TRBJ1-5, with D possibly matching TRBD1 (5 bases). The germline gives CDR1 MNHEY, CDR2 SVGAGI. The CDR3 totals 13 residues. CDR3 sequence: CASREVVGQPQHF. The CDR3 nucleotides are TGTGCTAGCAGGGAGGTAGTGGGTCAGCCCCAGCATTTT.

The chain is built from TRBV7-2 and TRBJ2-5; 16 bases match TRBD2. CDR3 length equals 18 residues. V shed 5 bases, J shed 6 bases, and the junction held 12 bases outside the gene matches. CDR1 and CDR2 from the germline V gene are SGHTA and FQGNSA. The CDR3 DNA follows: TGTGCCAGCAGCCTAGGGACTAGCGGGGGGGGGAGAGAGAAGACCCAGTACTTC. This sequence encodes CASSLGTSGGGREKTQYF.

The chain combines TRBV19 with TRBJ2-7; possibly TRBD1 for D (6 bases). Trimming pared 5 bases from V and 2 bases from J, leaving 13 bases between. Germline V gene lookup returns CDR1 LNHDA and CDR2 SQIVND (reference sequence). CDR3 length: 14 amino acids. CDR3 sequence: CASSLGHTTYEQYF. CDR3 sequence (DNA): TGTGCCAGTAGTTTGGGACACACCACCTACGAGCAGTACTTC.

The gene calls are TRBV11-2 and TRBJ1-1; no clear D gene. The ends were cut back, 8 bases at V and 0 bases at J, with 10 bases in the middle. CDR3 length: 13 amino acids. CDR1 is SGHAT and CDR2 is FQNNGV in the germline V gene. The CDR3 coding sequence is TGTGCCAGCGGATCGACTTTGAACACTGAAGCTTTCTTT. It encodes CASGSTLNTEAFF. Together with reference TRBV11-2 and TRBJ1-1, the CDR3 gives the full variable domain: EAGVAQSPRYKIIEKRQSVAFWCNPISGHATLYWYQQILGQGPKLLIQFQNNGVVDDSQLPKDRFSAERLKGVDSTLKIQPAKLEDSAVYLCASGSTLNTEAFFGQGTRLTVV.

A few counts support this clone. In DNA form, the CDR3 reads TGTGCCAGCAGTGCCGCCGCCCCAGTGAACACTGAAGCTTTCTTT. Translated: CASSAAAPVNTEAFF. V and J are TRBV28 and TRBJ1-1; D is undetermined. Germline values: CDR1 MDHEN, CDR2 SYDVKM. Trimming took off 5 bases at V and 0 bases at J, with 13 bases between the two ends. The CDR3 spans 15 residues.

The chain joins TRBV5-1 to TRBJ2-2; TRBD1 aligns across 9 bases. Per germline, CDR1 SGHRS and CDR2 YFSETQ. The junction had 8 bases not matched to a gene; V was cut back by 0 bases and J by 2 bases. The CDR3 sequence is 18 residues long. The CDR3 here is CASSLVPTGGKNTGELFF. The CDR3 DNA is TGCGCCAGCAGCTTGGTGCCGACAGGGGGAAAAAACACCGGGGAGCTGTTTTTT.

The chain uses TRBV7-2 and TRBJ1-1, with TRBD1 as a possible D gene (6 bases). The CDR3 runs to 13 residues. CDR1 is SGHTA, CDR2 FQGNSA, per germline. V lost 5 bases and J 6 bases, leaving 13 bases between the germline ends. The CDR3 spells CASSIQGRAEAFF. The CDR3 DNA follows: TGTGCCAGCAGCATACAGGGTAGGGCTGAAGCTTTCTTT.

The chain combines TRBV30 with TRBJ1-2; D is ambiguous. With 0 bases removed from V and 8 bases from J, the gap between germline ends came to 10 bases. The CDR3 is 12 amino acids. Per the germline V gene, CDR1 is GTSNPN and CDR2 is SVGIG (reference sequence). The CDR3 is CAWSVTATGYTF. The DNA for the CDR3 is TGTGCCTGGAGTGTTACCGCTACCGGCTACACCTTC.

The CDR3 nucleotides read TGTGCCAGCAGCGTAACAGGTCTCAATGAGCAGTTCTTC. Translated, it gives CASSVTGLNEQFF. V gene TRBV9 combines with J gene TRBJ2-1; a possible D gene is TRBD1 (5 bases). This CDR3 contains 13 residues. The V gene's germline CDR1 is SGDLS and CDR2 YYNGEE. Trimming shortened V by 1 base and J by 6 bases, and 8 bases separated the two germline ends.

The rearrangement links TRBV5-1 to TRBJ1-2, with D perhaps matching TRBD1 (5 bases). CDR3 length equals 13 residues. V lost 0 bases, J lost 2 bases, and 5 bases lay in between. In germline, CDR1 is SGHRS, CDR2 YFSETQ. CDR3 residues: CASSLGQNYGYTF. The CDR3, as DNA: TGCGCCAGCAGCTTGGGACAGAACTATGGCTACACCTTC.

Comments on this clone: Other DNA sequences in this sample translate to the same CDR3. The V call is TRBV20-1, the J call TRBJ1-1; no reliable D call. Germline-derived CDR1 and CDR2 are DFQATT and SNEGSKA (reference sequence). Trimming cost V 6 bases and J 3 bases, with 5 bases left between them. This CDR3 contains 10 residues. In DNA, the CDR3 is TGCAGTGCCGGGGACACTGAAGCTTTCTTT. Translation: CSAGDTEAFF.

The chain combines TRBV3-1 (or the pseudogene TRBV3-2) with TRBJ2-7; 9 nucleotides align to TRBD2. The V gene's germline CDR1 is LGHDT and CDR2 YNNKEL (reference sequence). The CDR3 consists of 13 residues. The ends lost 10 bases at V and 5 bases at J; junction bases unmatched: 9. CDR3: CATLNSGSHEQYF. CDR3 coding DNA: TGTGCCACTCTGAATAGCGGGAGTCACGAGCAGTACTTC.

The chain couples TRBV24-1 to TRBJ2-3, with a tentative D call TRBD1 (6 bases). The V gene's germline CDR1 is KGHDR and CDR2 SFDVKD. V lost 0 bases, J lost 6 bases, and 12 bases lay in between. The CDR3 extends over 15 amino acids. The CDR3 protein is CATSDLMGALDTQYF. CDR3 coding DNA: TGTGCCACCAGTGATTTGATGGGGGCTCTGGATACGCAGTATTTT.

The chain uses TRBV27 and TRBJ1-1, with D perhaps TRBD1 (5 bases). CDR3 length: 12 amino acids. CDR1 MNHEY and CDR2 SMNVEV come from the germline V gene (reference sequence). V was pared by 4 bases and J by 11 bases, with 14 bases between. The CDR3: CASSYGGGRAFF. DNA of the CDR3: TGTGCCAGCAGTTATGGGGGAGGCCGGGCTTTCTTT.

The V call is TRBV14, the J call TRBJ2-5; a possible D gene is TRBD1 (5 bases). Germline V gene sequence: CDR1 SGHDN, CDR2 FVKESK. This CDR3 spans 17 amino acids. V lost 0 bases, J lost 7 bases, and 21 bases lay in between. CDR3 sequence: CASSQDGKGTTEGTQYF. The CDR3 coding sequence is TGTGCCAGCAGCCAAGATGGAAAAGGTACGACAGAAGGGACCCAGTACTTC.

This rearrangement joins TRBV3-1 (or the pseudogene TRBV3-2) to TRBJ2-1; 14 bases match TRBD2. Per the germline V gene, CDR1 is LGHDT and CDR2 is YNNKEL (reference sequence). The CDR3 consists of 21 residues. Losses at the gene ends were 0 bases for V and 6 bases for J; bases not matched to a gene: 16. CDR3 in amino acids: CASSQDKTSGGALGFFNEQFF. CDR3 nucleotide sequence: TGTGCCAGCAGCCAAGATAAGACTAGCGGGGGGGCTCTCGGGTTTTTCAATGAGCAGTTCTTC.

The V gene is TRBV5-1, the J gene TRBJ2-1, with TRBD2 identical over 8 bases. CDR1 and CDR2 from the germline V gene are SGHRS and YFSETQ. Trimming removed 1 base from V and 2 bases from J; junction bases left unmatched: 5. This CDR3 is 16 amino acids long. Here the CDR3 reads CASSLSAGGTYNEQFF. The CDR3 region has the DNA TGCGCCAGCAGCTTGAGCGCGGGAGGAACCTACAATGAGCAGTTCTTC.

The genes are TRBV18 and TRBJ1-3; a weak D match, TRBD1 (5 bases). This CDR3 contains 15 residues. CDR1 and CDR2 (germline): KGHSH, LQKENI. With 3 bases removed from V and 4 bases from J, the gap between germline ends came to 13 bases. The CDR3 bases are TGTGCCAGCTCACCGCTACAGGAGAGAGGAAACACCATATATTTT. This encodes CASSPLQERGNTIYF.

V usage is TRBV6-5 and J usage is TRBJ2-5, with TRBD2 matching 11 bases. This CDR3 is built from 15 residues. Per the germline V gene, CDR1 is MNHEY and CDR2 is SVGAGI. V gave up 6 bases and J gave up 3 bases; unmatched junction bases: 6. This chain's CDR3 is CASRWPGLAEETQYF. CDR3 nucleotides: TGTGCCAGCAGGTGGCCGGGACTAGCGGAAGAGACCCAGTACTTC.

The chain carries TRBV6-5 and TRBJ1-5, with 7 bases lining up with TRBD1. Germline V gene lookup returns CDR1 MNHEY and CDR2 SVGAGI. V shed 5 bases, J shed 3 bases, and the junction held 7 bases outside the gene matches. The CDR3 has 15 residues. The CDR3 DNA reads TGTGCCAGCAGTCCAGACAGGGTGGCCAATCAGCCCCAGCATTTT. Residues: CASSPDRVANQPQHF.

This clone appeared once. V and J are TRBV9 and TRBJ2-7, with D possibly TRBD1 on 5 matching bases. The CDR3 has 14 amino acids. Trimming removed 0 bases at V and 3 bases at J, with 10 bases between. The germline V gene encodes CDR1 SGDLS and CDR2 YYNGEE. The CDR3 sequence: CASSVGAGFYEQYF. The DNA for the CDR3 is TGTGCCAGCAGCGTAGGGGCAGGGTTCTACGAGCAGTACTTC.

CDR3 residues: CASSFGPLGLGTDTQYF. Here the CDR3 DNA reads TGTGCCAGCAGCTTTGGTCCCCTGGGGCTCGGCACAGATACGCAGTATTTT. This chain uses TRBV7-6 with TRBJ2-3; a possible D gene is TRBD1 (5 bases). This CDR3 spans 17 amino acids. Trimming pared 3 bases from V and 1 base from J, leaving 17 bases between. The germline gives CDR1 SGHVS, CDR2 FNYEAQ.

The CDR3 DNA follows: TGTGCCAGCAGTAGACAGGGGGTTCTTAATGAAAAACTGTTTTTT. Encoded protein: CASSRQGVLNEKLFF. The V and J genes are TRBV6-5 and TRBJ1-4; 9 bases are shared with TRBD1. The CDR3 length is 15 residues. The germline V gene encodes CDR1 MNHEY and CDR2 SVGAGI. Trimming at V came to 5 bases and at J to 4 bases, leaving 5 bases not matched to a gene.